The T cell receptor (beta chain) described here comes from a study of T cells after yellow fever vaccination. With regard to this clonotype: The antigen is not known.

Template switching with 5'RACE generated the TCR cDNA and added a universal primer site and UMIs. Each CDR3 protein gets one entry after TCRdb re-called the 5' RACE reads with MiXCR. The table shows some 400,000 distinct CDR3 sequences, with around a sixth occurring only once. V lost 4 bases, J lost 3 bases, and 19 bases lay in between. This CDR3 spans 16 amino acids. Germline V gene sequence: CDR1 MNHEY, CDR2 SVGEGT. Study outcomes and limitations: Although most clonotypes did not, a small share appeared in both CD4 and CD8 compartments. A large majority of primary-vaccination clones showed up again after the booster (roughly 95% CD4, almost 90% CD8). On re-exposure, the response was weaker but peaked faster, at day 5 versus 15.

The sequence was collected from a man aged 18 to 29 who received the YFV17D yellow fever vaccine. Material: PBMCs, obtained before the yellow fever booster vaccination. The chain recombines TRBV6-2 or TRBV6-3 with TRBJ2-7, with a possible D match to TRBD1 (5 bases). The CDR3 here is CASSFSGSGPIYEQYF. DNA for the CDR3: TGTGCCAGCAGTTTTTCAGGGTCGGGTCCCATCTACGAGCAGTACTTC.